The clone carrying this T cell receptor (beta chain) was counted between two and nine times. Its antigen is still unknown. This sample is drawn from a study of T cell responses to AZD1222 COVID-19 vaccine. Whole-study context: The study pooled second doses at about 4 or about 12 weeks. Study outcomes and limitations: Unmutated variant regions are reportedly targeted by nearly half of spike-specific TCRs. Spike was spanned by vaccine-associated CD4 TCRs, which were dominant at 160-218 and 743-854. After two AZD1222 doses, spike-specific TCR breadth and depth rose versus day 0.

Produced via immunoSEQ multiplex PCR; TCRdb's table is partial and in-frame only. The table lists about 120,000 clones, roughly nine tenths of them singletons. V lost 2 bases to trimming and J lost 6 bases; unmatched junction nucleotides: 7. CDR1 is SGHTS, CDR2 YDEGEE, per germline. The CDR3 length is 15 residues. Material: peripheral blood, obtained on day 0 of AZD1222 vaccination. The chain is built from TRBV5-8 and TRBJ2-1, with 8 bases identical to TRBD2. This clonotype was sampled from an adult in good health. CDR3 protein: CASSLPGGQGNEQFF. The CDR3 region has the DNA TGTGCCAGCAGCTTACCGGGAGGGCAGGGCAATGAGCAGTTCTTC. The complete variable domain, with remaining parts taken from reference TRBV5-8 and TRBJ2-1, reads EAGVTQSPTHLIKTRGQQATLRCSPISGHTSVYWYQQALGLGLQFLLWYDEGEERNRGNFPPRFSGRQFPNYSSELNVNALELEDSALYLCASSLPGGQGNEQFFGPGTRLTVL.